The subject of this entry is one T cell receptor (beta chain). The data are from a study of blood T cell repertoires in COVID-19. The CDR3 has 17 amino acids. The ends were cut back, 1 base at V and 0 bases at J, with 10 bases in the middle. Germline V gene data show CDR1 as SGHTA and CDR2 as FQGNSA. Clones were read by immunoSEQ multiplex PCR, and TCRdb kept only the in-frame ones, dropping some. The table records approximately 230,000 clones, approximately 84% of them present only once. The clonotype originates from a man aged 35 to 55 who had recovered from COVID-19. This chain uses TRBV7-2 with TRBJ2-6, with D possibly TRBD1 on 5 matching bases. Sequencing was performed on PBMCs or T cells enriched from blood (not recorded which). CDR3 DNA sequence: TGTGCCAGCAGCTTAGTTGCAGGGCCCTCTGGGGCCAACGTCCTGACTTTC. This sequence encodes CASSLVAGPSGANVLTF.